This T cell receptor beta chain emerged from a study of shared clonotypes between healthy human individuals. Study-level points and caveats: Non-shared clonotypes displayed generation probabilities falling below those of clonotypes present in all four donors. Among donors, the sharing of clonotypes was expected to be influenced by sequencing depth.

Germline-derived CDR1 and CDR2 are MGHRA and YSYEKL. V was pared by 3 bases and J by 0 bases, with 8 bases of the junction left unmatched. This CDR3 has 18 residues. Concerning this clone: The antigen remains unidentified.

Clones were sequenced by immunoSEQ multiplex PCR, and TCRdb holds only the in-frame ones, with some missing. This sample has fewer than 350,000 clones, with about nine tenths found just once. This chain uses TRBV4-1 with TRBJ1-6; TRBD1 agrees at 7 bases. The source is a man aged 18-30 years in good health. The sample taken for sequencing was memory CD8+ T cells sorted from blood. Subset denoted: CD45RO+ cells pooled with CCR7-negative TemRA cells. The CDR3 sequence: CASSQPGQTSSYNSPLHF. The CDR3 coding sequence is TGCGCCAGCAGCCAGCCGGGACAGACGAGCTCCTATAATTCACCCCTCCACTTT.